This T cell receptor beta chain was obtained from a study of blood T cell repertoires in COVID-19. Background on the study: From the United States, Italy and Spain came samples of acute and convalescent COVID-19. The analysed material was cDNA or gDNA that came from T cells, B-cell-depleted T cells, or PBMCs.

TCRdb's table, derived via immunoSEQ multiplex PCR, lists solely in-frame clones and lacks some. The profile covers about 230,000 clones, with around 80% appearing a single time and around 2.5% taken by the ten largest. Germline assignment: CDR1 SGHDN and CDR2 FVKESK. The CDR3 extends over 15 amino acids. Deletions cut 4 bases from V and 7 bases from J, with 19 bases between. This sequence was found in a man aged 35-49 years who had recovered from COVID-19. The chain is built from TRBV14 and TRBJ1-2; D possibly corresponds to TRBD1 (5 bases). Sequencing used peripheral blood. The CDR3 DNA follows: TGTGCCAGCAGCCCCCTGGGTCGCAGGGCGTTTGGCTACACCTTC. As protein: CASSPLGRRAFGYTF.